These T cell receptor beta chains were read from a single sample in a study of T cells expressing NK-cell markers. One entry per CDR3 protein, without DNA, is what TCRdb gives after re-calling the 5' RACE reads. The sample data list approximately 150,000 distinct CDR3 sequences. The sample was blood T cells: a sorted CD56 or NKG2C T cell subset, CD4+ or CD8+ T cells, or bulk PBMC T cells (not recorded which). Receptors were obtained from a man younger than 35 in good health. Each CDR3 is given with its conserved first and last residue.

J gene | V gene | CDR3 protein
TRBJ1-1 | TRBV20-1 | CSAAGENTEAFF
TRBJ2-7 | TRBV27 | CASSLSAPNEAHEQYF
TRBJ2-1 | TRBV6-5 | CASSSSGIGSYNEQFF
TRBJ2-5 | TRBV29-1 | CSVEEADRAETSGRAAETQYF
TRBJ2-4 | TRBV3-1 | CASSQAGSQYF
TRBJ2-1 | TRBV6-6 | CATHGDNEQFF
TRBJ2-1 | TRBV7-9 | CASRATSGRARYNEQFF
TRBJ1-1 | TRBV21-1 | CASRRGGTNTEAFF
TRBJ1-1 | TRBV19 | CASSWQGVNTEAFF
TRBJ2-2 | TRBV6-2/TRBV6-3 | CASSDNQGTGELFF
TRBJ1-1 | TRBV24-1 | CATSDLLAQAFF
TRBJ2-1 | TRBV29-1 | CSVVSGTPYNEQFF
TRBJ2-1 | TRBV7-9 | CASSLVGLVYNEQFF
TRBJ1-2 | TRBV7-9 | CASSGPGDSGYTF
TRBJ2-7 | TRBV27 | CASSLGPGSITYEQYF
TRBJ2-1 | TRBV23-1 | CAGTSQDEQFF
TRBJ2-7 | TRBV27 | CASSSTDRGYEQYF
TRBJ2-3 | TRBV6-4 | CASSESGLAGVDTQYF
TRBJ2-3 | TRBV7-9 | CASSPAKRDTQYF